The rows below give T cell receptor beta chains drawn from one sample of a study of early T cells in non-severe SARS-CoV-2 infection. TCRdb ran MiXCR on the 5' RACE reads and lists one entry per CDR3 protein. The table has tens of thousands of distinct CDR3 sequences, 4.7% seen once. Sequences were obtained from whole blood. The source of these receptors is an adult who was a healthcare worker with PCR-confirmed SARS-CoV-2 infection or an uninfected control (not recorded which). Both conserved end residues are trimmed from each CDR3. The order of the fields is V gene, J gene, CDR3 protein.

TRBV27	TRBJ1-5	ASKPDRYQPQH
TRBV24-1	TRBJ2-6	ATSGGVGANVLT
TRBV28	TRBJ1-2	ASSLLGTGNRGYT
TRBV29-1	TRBJ1-1	SGEGQGNTEAF
TRBV7-3	TRBJ2-2	ASSHSTGTGELF
TRBV20-1	TRBJ2-5	SARGDKETQY
TRBV24-1	TRBJ2-1	ATSRDRVSEQF
TRBV10-3	TRBJ2-3	AISAGQNTDTQY
TRBV11-2	TRBJ1-1	ASSFGPNTEAF
TRBV7-2	TRBJ2-3	ASSLGQSSTDTQY